The present T cell receptor (beta chain) was sequenced within a study of blood T cell repertoires in COVID-19. CDR1 and CDR2 (germline): MNHNY, SVGAGI (reference sequence). V dropped 2 bases and J dropped 4; count of bases not matched to a gene: 6. The CDR3 length is 15 residues. This table comes from immunoSEQ multiplex PCR, and its TCRdb copy is limited to in-frame clones, with some not included. The table shows under 200,000 clones, with 83% occurring only once. The chain employs TRBV6-6 and TRBJ2-7; 9 positions match TRBD1. Input material: peripheral blood. This TCR was sampled from a human donor in a cohort sampled during active COVID-19. The CDR3 region has the DNA TGTGCCAGCAGTTACGGGGGGACAGGGAAGTACGAGCAGTACTTC. Protein sequence: CASSYGGTGKYEQYF.